This record concerns one TCR beta chain sequence. Its antigen is as yet unknown. Other DNA sequences from this sample encode an identical CDR3 as well. Profiling relied on immunoSEQ multiplex PCR, and the TCRdb table lists in-frame clones only, not all of them. The table lists around 2.5 million clones, under 95% of them singletons. Donors were Caucasian adults residing in Nashville, Tennessee, USA. This sample is part of a study of shared clonotypes between healthy human individuals. Study findings and constraints: For naive CD4 cells, roughly 4.8% of clonotypes were shared across a few donors. Researchers found naive subsets generally carried larger estimated richness than memory subsets. Among donors, the sharing of clonotypes was expected to be influenced by sequencing depth.

Germline-derived CDR1 and CDR2 are MNHEY and SVGAGI. The J segment lost 8 bases and the V segment lost 6 bases, leaving 7 bases of the junction unmatched. The CDR3 contains 13 residues. This clonotype was obtained from a man younger than 30 in good health. Some clones in this sample may be carry-over from other donors' samples. The material sequenced was naive CD4+ T cells from PBMCs. Subset given: CD45RA+ positively selected. The chain links TRBV6-5 to TRBJ1-2, with 9 bases that match TRBD1. CDR3 loop: CASSLGQGGGYTF. CDR3 DNA: TGTGCCAGCAGCCTGGGACAGGGTGGAGGCTACACCTTC.